This TCR beta chain stems from a study of blood T cell repertoires in COVID-19. Study as a whole: Samples representing acute and convalescent COVID-19 were sourced from the United States, Italy and Spain. T cells, B-cell-depleted T cells, or PBMCs supplied cDNA or gDNA.

Original handling: Cell counts per sample came from amplifying reference gene primers. Libraries were prepared by immunoSEQ multiplex PCR; TCRdb keeps only in-frame clonotypes and omits some of them. V and J calls and clone size are given by that table; D and trimming were obtained from the DNA. Among 75,000 to 100,000 clones listed, 65% to 85% were seen once. The CDR3 is 15 residues long. In germline, CDR1 is SGHRS, CDR2 YFSETQ. The V and J ends lost 0 bases and 2 bases respectively, with 9 bases between them. The chain joins TRBV5-1 to TRBJ1-3; the D gene is possibly TRBD1 (5 bases). The sequencing input was peripheral blood. This clonotype was obtained from a man in his sixties with acute or convalescent COVID-19. As DNA, the CDR3 is TGCGCCAGCAGCTTGGACGCAGGGACTGGAAACACCATATATTTT. It yields the protein CASSLDAGTGNTIYF.